This TCR beta chain was retrieved from a study of cytotoxic CD8 clonotypes in ibrutinib-treated CLL. Study at large: Patient counts were ten to eleven relapsed/refractory, over 14 treatment-naive and some 17 IGHV unmutated.

CDR1 and CDR2 (germline): SGHRS, YFSETQ. The CDR3 covers 17 residues. V was trimmed by 4 bases and J by 3 bases, leaving 20 bases between them. Using immunoSEQ multiplex PCR, the repertoire was profiled, and TCRdb retains in-frame clones only, with some absent. In the table there are some 65,000 clones, around three fifths of which are singletons. This clone has only one observation. This TCR came from a human donor with chronic lymphocytic leukemia. This chain connects TRBV5-1 to TRBJ2-1; no clear D gene. The specimen comprised PBMCs, sampled after 12 months of ibrutinib treatment. The CDR3 DNA follows: TGCGCCAGCAGCGCAATTCGGCCCGGTGGCTACTACAATGAGCAGTTCTTC. This codes for CASSAIRPGGYYNEQFF.